Only one count was recorded for the clone carrying this TCR beta chain. Its antigen is currently unknown. The germline gene is not matched at one end of the junction; a read error may be the cause. The CDR3 is 12 amino acids. Germline V lookup: CDR1 MGHRA, CDR2 YSYEKL. Sample-barcoded 5' priming and a J-beta primer mix drove a second PCR of roughly 7 to 11 cycles. MiXCR, applied by TCRdb to the 5' RACE reads, yields one record per CDR3 protein. The sample lists about 1.4 million distinct CDR3 sequences, approximately 59% seen once, with about 6.3% in the top ten. The record originates from a study of blood T cells in healthy people across ages. Regarding the study as a whole: Naive T cell percentage showed a strong correlation with the diversity of TCR beta. Among long-lived donors, naive CD4+ cells were more numerous and diversity higher than in aged donors.

The individuals who served as donors were healthy Caucasians living in Russia, aged roughly 6 to 90. The origin of this receptor is a man in his late teens or twenties in good health. The chain employs TRBV4-1 and TRBJ1-4; D gene unclear. Sequencing was done on a sample of blood. The chain's CDR3 is CDSSQDGGELFF. In nucleotides, the CDR3 is TGCGACAGCAGCCAAGACGGAGGAGAACTGTTTTTT.